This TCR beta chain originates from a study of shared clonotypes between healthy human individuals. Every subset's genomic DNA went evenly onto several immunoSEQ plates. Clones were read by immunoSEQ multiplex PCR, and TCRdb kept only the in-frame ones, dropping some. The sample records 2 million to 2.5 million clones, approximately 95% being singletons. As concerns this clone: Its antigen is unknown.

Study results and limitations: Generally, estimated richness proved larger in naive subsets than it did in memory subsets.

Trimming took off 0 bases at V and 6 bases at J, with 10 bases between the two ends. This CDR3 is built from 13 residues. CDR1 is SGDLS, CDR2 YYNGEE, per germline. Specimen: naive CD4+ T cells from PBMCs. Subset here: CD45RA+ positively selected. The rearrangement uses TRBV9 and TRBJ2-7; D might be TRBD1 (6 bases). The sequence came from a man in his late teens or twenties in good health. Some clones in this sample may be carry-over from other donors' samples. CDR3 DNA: TGTGCCAGCAGCGTAGCTTTAGGGGGCGAGCAGTACTTC. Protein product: CASSVALGGEQYF.